Shown below are 27 T cell receptor beta chains from a single sample sequenced in a study of blood T cell repertoires in COVID-19. Clones were read by immunoSEQ multiplex PCR, and TCRdb kept only the in-frame ones, dropping some. Altogether about 110,000 clones are present, about 89% being singletons, with the ten largest covering more than 4.5%. The sample taken for sequencing was peripheral blood. The receptor source for this set is a man aged 35-49 years with active or convalescent COVID-19.

The J gene is TRBJ2-7, the V gene TRBV7-2; 7 bases agree with TRBD2. Germline V CDR1 and CDR2: SGHTA, FQGNSA. V lost 4 bases and J lost 1; bases outside the gene matches: 4. The CDR3 contains 14 residues. The CDR3 sequence: CASSSTSLSYEQYF. Written as DNA, the CDR3 is TGTGCCAGCAGCTCGACTAGCCTTTCCTACGAGCAGTACTTC.

The DNA for the CDR3 is TGTGCCAGCAGCTGGCAGGGAGGAGGCTATGGCTACACCTTC. Its translation is CASSWQGGGYGYTF. J is TRBJ1-2 and V is TRBV5-4; tentative D call: TRBD1 (5 bases). CDR1 and CDR2 (germline): SGHNT, YYREEE (reference sequence). The CDR3 length is 14 residues. V was pared by 3 bases and J by 4 bases, with 13 bases between.

The chain links TRBV6-6 to TRBJ2-1; TRBD2 matches at 13 bases. Germline CDR1 and CDR2: MNHNY and SVGAGI (reference sequence). There are 15 residues in the CDR3. V lost 4 bases, J lost 7 bases, and 4 bases stayed unmatched. Written as DNA, the CDR3 is TGTGCCAGCAGTTGGACTAGCGGGGGCCATAATGAGCAGTTCTTC. Protein sequence: CASSWTSGGHNEQFF.

The chain recombines TRBV9 with TRBJ1-2, with D possibly matching TRBD1 (5 bases). Germline-derived CDR1 and CDR2 are SGDLS and YYNGEE. V was trimmed by 4 bases and J by 0 bases, leaving 16 bases between them. The CDR3 has 16 amino acids. As DNA, the CDR3 is TGTGCCAGCAGCCAGCGGGGGGAGGTTCCTAACTATGGCTACACCTTC. Protein: CASSQRGEVPNYGYTF.

The rearrangement joins TRBV6-2 or TRBV6-3 to TRBJ2-3, with 7 bases fitting TRBD2. Germline trimming cut 3 bases from V and 2 bases from J; bases unmatched to any gene: 5. The CDR3 runs to 15 residues. Per germline, CDR1 MNHEY and CDR2 SVGEGT. CDR3 sequence (DNA): TGTGCCAGCAGTTATACTAGCGAGGCCACAGATACGCAGTATTTT. Residues: CASSYTSEATDTQYF.

The chain carries TRBV4-1 and TRBJ1-1; TRBD1 is a possible D gene (5 bases). CDR1 MGHRA and CDR2 YSYEKL come from the germline V gene. CDR3 length: 15 residues. V lost 0 bases and J lost 3, with 11 bases in between. The CDR3 is CASSQDGAGHTEAFF. For the CDR3, the DNA is TGCGCCAGCAGCCAAGATGGGGCAGGGCACACTGAAGCTTTCTTT.

J is TRBJ1-6 and V is TRBV28; 7 nucleotides agree with TRBD1. The CDR3 runs 15 residues. CDR1 MDHEN and CDR2 SYDVKM come from the germline V gene. V trimming: 3 bases; J trimming: 6 bases; junction bases outside the gene matches: 5. The CDR3 DNA sequence: TGTGCCAGCAGTTTTTTCGGGACAGTTAATTCACCCCTCCACTTT. Its protein product is CASSFFGTVNSPLHF.

This rearrangement joins TRBV5-1 to TRBJ2-1; 14 nucleotides match TRBD2. The CDR3 spans 14 residues. J lost 9 bases, V lost 5 bases, and 4 bases had no gene match. From germline, CDR1 is SGHRS and CDR2 YFSETQ. The CDR3 nucleotides are TGCGCCAGCAGTCCGGGACTAGCGGGAGCTGAGCAGTTCTTC. It encodes CASSPGLAGAEQFF. Full variable domain (missing parts from reference TRBV5-1 and TRBJ2-1): KAGVTQTPRYLIKTRGQQVTLSCSPISGHRSVSWYQQTPGQGLQFLFEYFSETQRNKGNFPGRFSGRQFSNSRSEMNVSTLELGDSALYLCASSPGLAGAEQFFGPGTRLTVL.

V and J are TRBV28 and TRBJ1-4; D gene uncertain. Deletions cut 4 bases from V and 5 bases from J, with 5 bases between. CDR3 size: 12 residues. CDR1 and CDR2 from the germline V gene are MDHEN and SYDVKM. CDR3 sequence reads: CASSWLNEKLFF. The CDR3 nucleotides read TGTGCCAGCAGTTGGCTCAATGAAAAACTGTTTTTT.

The rearrangement links TRBV11-2 to TRBJ1-2, with D perhaps TRBD1 (5 bases). CDR3 length: 15 amino acids. The germline V gene encodes CDR1 SGHAT and CDR2 FQNNGV. The ends were cut back, 4 bases at V and 8 bases at J, with 20 bases in the middle. Here the CDR3 reads CASSSLRGLPGGYTF. CDR3 nucleotides: TGTGCCAGCAGCTCCCTCCGGGGACTCCCCGGGGGCTACACCTTC.

The V and J genes are TRBV11-2 and TRBJ2-5; no clear D gene. This CDR3 has 15 residues. The V end was cut by 1 base, the J end by 1 base, with 10 bases between. The germline CDR1 and CDR2 sequences are SGHAT and FQNNGV. The CDR3 DNA sequence: TGTGCCAGCAGCTTAGGTGGGCAGGCCCAAGAGACCCAGTACTTC. It encodes CASSLGGQAQETQYF.

The J gene is TRBJ1-2, the V gene TRBV28; 9 nucleotides align to TRBD1. The V and J ends lost 5 bases and 3 bases, in that order; junction bases with no gene match: 4. Per germline, CDR1 MDHEN and CDR2 SYDVKM. The CDR3 extends over 14 amino acids. CDR3 nucleotide sequence: TGTGCCAGCAGTCCGGACAGGGGTTACTATGGCTACACCTTC. It translates to CASSPDRGYYGYTF.

The chain uses TRBV7-2 and TRBJ2-7; a possible D gene is TRBD1 (6 bases). This CDR3 is built from 13 residues. V was clipped by 1 base and J by 3 bases, with 7 bases between them. Per germline, CDR1 SGHTA and CDR2 FQGNSA. For the CDR3, the DNA is TGTGCCAGCAGCTTAGGGGGGCTCTACGAGCAGTACTTC. Amino acid sequence: CASSLGGLYEQYF.

The chain has TRBV27 and TRBJ1-6, with a weak D call TRBD1 (5 bases). Trimming removed 5 bases from V and 7 bases from J, with 18 bases in between. CDR3 length: 16 amino acids. Germline V gene data show CDR1 as MNHEY and CDR2 as SMNVEV (reference sequence). The CDR3 DNA follows: TGTGCCAGCAGTCCCCGTGGGGTGGAGGGGAATTCACCCCTCCACTTT. Its translation is CASSPRGVEGNSPLHF.

This chain links TRBV19 with TRBJ2-2; 9 nucleotides match TRBD1. The germline gives CDR1 LNHDA, CDR2 SQIVND (reference sequence). The CDR3 totals 14 residues. Trimming took 11 bases from V and 4 from J; bases not matched to a gene: 8. Here the CDR3 DNA reads TGTGCCGCCGCACAGGGGGCGAGCACCGGGGAGCTGTTTTTT. Translating it yields CAAAQGASTGELFF.

The rearrangement uses TRBV27 and TRBJ2-7; 10 bases are a match to TRBD2. J lost 9 bases, V lost 3 bases, and 8 bases had no gene match. The germline CDR1 and CDR2 sequences are MNHEY and SMNVEV (reference sequence). The CDR3 length is 14 residues. The CDR3 region is CASSFGLAGVGQYF. The CDR3 DNA is TGTGCCAGCAGTTTCGGGCTAGCGGGAGTTGGGCAGTACTTC.

The chain is built from TRBV7-2 and TRBJ1-2; D not certain. The CDR3 runs 13 residues. V lost 5 bases to trimming and J lost 8 bases, with 15 bases between them. Germline CDR1 SGHTA, CDR2 FQGNSA. CDR3: CASSPGPGEGYTF. In DNA, the CDR3 is TGTGCCAGCAGCCCCGGCCCCGGGGAGGGCTACACCTTC. Variable domain in full (rest from reference TRBV7-2 and TRBJ1-2): GAGVSQSPSNKVTEKGKDVELRCDPISGHTALYWYRQSLGQGLEFLIYFQGNSAPDKSGLPSDRFSAERTGGSVSTLTIQRTQQEDSAVYLCASSPGPGEGYTFGSGTRLTVV.

This chain uses TRBV28 with TRBJ2-7, with D tentatively TRBD1 (5 bases). Trimming took 11 bases from V and 2 from J, leaving 10 bases between them. CDR3 length: 11 residues. From germline, CDR1 is MDHEN and CDR2 SYDVKM. This CDR3 is CAVQGTYEQYF. The CDR3 region has the DNA TGTGCCGTGCAGGGAACCTACGAGCAGTACTTC.

The V call is TRBV11-2, the J call TRBJ2-7; 8 bases fit TRBD2. V lost 5 bases to trimming and J lost 3 bases; unmatched junction nucleotides: 9. The CDR3 runs to 15 residues. CDR1 is SGHAT, CDR2 FQNNGV, per germline. The CDR3 here is CASSREGGTRYEQYF. The DNA for the CDR3 is TGTGCCAGCAGCCGGGAGGGTGGGACACGCTACGAGCAGTACTTC.

The V call is TRBV4-3, the J call TRBJ1-4; TRBD1 is a possible D gene (5 bases). Trimming stripped 2 bases from V and 8 bases from J, with 21 bases between. The V gene's germline CDR1 is LGHNA and CDR2 YSLEER. The CDR3 spans 17 residues. The CDR3 protein is CASSQTYVTVIPEKLFF. The CDR3 nucleotides are TGCGCCAGCAGCCAAACTTACGTGACAGTCATCCCCGAAAAACTGTTTTTT.

The rearrangement joins TRBV19 to TRBJ2-2; TRBD2 is a possible D gene (6 bases). CDR1 LNHDA and CDR2 SQIVND come from the germline V gene (reference sequence). The CDR3 covers 16 residues. V gave up 1 base and J gave up 5 bases, with 14 bases separating them. The CDR3 loop reads CASSIVSGAGTGELFF. Written as DNA, the CDR3 is TGTGCCAGTAGTATAGTTTCCGGGGCGGGAACCGGGGAGCTGTTTTTT.

This clone was counted once. The chain has TRBV30 and TRBJ1-5, with D maybe TRBD1 (5 bases). This CDR3 is 18 amino acids long. Trimming removed 2 bases from V and 2 bases from J, with 22 bases in between. From germline, CDR1 is GTSNPN and CDR2 SVGIG (reference sequence). The CDR3 region is CAWSLGAVAPGGNQPQHF. The CDR3, as DNA: TGTGCCTGGAGTCTTGGGGCAGTTGCTCCTGGAGGCAATCAGCCCCAGCATTTT.

This clone was counted a few times. V gene TRBV12-5 combines with J gene TRBJ2-7; 9 bases are shared with TRBD1. The CDR3 is 15 residues long. J was trimmed by 6 bases and V by 7 bases; bases with no gene match: 13. The germline CDR1 and CDR2 sequences are LGHNT and FRNRAP. The CDR3 bases are TGTGCTAGTGCCTTCTCGGGACAGGGTAGGGGCGAGCAGTACTTC. It encodes CASAFSGQGRGEQYF.

This clone occurred a few times. This chain joins TRBV18 and TRBJ2-5; D is perhaps TRBD2 (6 bases). Trimming shortened V by 2 bases and J by 4 bases, and 11 bases separated the two germline ends. This CDR3 spans 14 amino acids. The germline CDR1 and CDR2 sequences are KGHSH and LQKENI. The CDR3 DNA reads TGTGCCAGCTCACCAGTTAGCGGACGAGAGACCCAGTACTTC. This sequence encodes CASSPVSGRETQYF. The full variable domain, rest sourced from reference TRBV18 and TRBJ2-5, is NAGVMQNPRHLVRRRGQEARLRCSPMKGHSHVYWYRQLPEEGLKFMVYLQKENIIDESGMPKERFSAEFPKEGPSILRIQQVVRGDSAAYFCASSPVSGRETQYFGPGTRLLVL.

This clone has just one count. The chain recombines TRBV7-2 with TRBJ2-1; 10 nucleotides agree with TRBD1. V dropped 5 bases and J dropped 7; count of bases not matched to a gene: 8. Germline V gene lookup returns CDR1 SGHTA and CDR2 FQGNSA. The length of the CDR3 is 15 residues. CDR3 residues: CASSTRTGGWNEQFF. CDR3 sequence (DNA): TGTGCCAGCAGCACCCGGACAGGGGGTTGGAATGAGCAGTTCTTC.

V is TRBV28 and J is TRBJ2-5, with a possible D match to TRBD2 (6 bases). The CDR3 is 13 residues long. Per the germline V gene, CDR1 is MDHEN and CDR2 is SYDVKM. V gave up 3 bases and J gave up 7 bases, with 12 bases separating them. The CDR3 loop is CASSFGPEGTQYF. The CDR3 coding sequence is TGTGCCAGCAGTTTCGGACCGGAGGGGACCCAGTACTTC.

Here the CDR3 DNA reads TGCGCCAGCAGCCGAACAGGGGTCGGGGAAAAACTGTTTTTT. It encodes CASSRTGVGEKLFF. The chain is built from TRBV5-1 and TRBJ1-4, with TRBD1 matching over 7 bases. Germline-derived CDR1 and CDR2 are SGHRS and YFSETQ. The CDR3 totals 14 residues. V was clipped by 4 bases and J by 8 bases; unmatched bases: 8.